Below are 30 T cell receptor beta chains sequenced from a single sample in a study of T-cell memory formation after mild COVID-19. MiXCR, applied by TCRdb to the 5' RACE reads, yields one record per CDR3 protein. The sample lists over 350,000 distinct CDR3 sequences; approximately 15% were seen once. The sample taken for sequencing was PBMCs or a T cell subset sorted from them (not recorded which). The source of these receptors is a man younger than 35 who had mild COVID-19 (a few samples of this study predate the infection). Cell type and time point are not known.

The chain couples TRBV5-1 to TRBJ2-6, with unresolved D. This CDR3 has 16 amino acids. Deletions cut 1 base from V and 0 bases from J, with 8 bases between. Germline V CDR1 and CDR2: SGHRS, YFSETQ. The CDR3 bases are TGCGCCAGCAGCTTGAGGGTCTTCTCTGGGGCCAACGTCCTGACTTTC. Its translation is CASSLRVFSGANVLTF.

Comments on this clonotype: One end of the junction fails to match germline, which may point to a read error. The rearrangement links TRBV24-1 to TRBJ1-6, with D unclear. The CDR3 has 10 amino acids. CDR1 and CDR2 from the germline V gene are KGHDR and SFDVKD. Here the CDR3 DNA reads TGTGCCACCCGATTAGGAGTCACGGGTTTT. This codes for CATRLGVTGF.

This clonotype occurred a few times. V gene TRBV4-2 combines with J gene TRBJ1-6, with 7 positions matching TRBD1. Germline V gene lookup returns CDR1 LGHNA and CDR2 YNFKEQ. The CDR3 is 16 residues long. With 2 bases clipped from V and 9 bases from J, the junction kept 10 bases outside the gene matches. This chain's CDR3 is CASSQLGQLSSSPLHF. The CDR3 DNA reads as TGTGCCAGCAGCCAATTGGGACAGCTGTCTAGTTCACCCCTCCACTTT.

This clonotype was counted many times. This rearrangement joins TRBV27 to TRBJ2-3, with D possibly being TRBD1 (5 bases). CDR3 length: 13 residues. The germline V gene has CDR1 MNHEY and CDR2 SMNVEV (reference sequence). V lost 3 bases to trimming and J lost 5 bases, with 9 bases between them. The CDR3 here is CASSLGPGDTQYF. The CDR3 bases are TGTGCCAGCAGTTTGGGGCCGGGAGATACGCAGTATTTT.

The rearrangement links TRBV7-3 to TRBJ2-1; D is perhaps TRBD2 (5 bases). Trimming took 4 bases from V and 0 from J, leaving 7 bases between them. The CDR3 is 14 amino acids. Per germline, CDR1 SGHTA and CDR2 FQGTGA. In DNA form, the CDR3 reads TGTGCCAGCAGCTCCGGGAACTCCTACAATGAGCAGTTCTTC. As protein: CASSSGNSYNEQFF.

This clonotype was detected a few times. The gene calls are TRBV5-5 and TRBJ2-7, with unresolved D. V lost 6 bases and J lost 0, with 10 bases in between. The germline CDR1 and CDR2 sequences are SGHKS and YYEKEE (reference sequence). This CDR3 comprises 13 residues. DNA for the CDR3: TGTGCCAGCAACAGCCCTGACTCCTACGAGCAGTACTTC. Amino acid sequence: CASNSPDSYEQYF.

This clonotype was found a few times. The genes are TRBV28 and TRBJ2-1, with TRBD1 matching 7 bases. Germline V lookup: CDR1 MDHEN, CDR2 SYDVKM. Trimming at V came to 6 bases and at J to 4 bases, leaving 6 bases not matched to a gene. This CDR3 comprises 14 residues. This chain's CDR3 is CASRVTGDYNEQFF. CDR3 bases: TGTGCCAGCAGGGTAACAGGGGATTACAATGAGCAGTTCTTC.

J is TRBJ2-1 and V is TRBV10-2, with TRBD2 matching over 12 bases. The trim removed 5 bases at V and 7 bases at J, leaving 3 bases unmatched. The germline gives CDR1 WSHSY, CDR2 SAAADI. The CDR3 totals 14 residues. The CDR3 bases are TGCGCCAGCAGTAGACTAGCGGGGGCGAATGAGCAGTTCTTC. Amino acids: CASSRLAGANEQFF.

This clonotype was counted a few times. The J gene is TRBJ2-3, the V gene TRBV14; no firm D call. V lost 1 base and J 2 bases, leaving 10 bases between the germline ends. The germline CDR1 and CDR2 sequences are SGHDN and FVKESK. The CDR3 length is 15 residues. CDR3 in amino acids: CASSQVVGFTDTQYF. The DNA for the CDR3 is TGTGCCAGCAGCCAAGTAGTGGGATTCACAGATACGCAGTATTTT.

CDR3 coding DNA: TGTGCCAGTAGTAGTTCTTCCGGACAGGGAAGCAATGAGCAGTTCTTC. Translating gives CASSSSSGQGSNEQFF. The chain joins TRBV19 to TRBJ2-1; TRBD1 agrees at 8 bases. The V gene's germline CDR1 is LNHDA and CDR2 SQIVND (reference sequence). The CDR3 covers 16 residues. Germline trimming cut 4 bases from V and 6 bases from J; bases unmatched to any gene: 11. Supplemented by reference TRBV19 and TRBJ2-1, the full variable domain reads DGGITQSPKYLFRKEGQNVTLSCEQNLNHDAMYWYRQDPGQGLRLIYYSQIVNDFQKGDIAEGYSVSREKKESFPLTVTSAQKNPTAFYLCASSSSSGQGSNEQFFGPGTRLTVL.

The gene calls are TRBV20-1 and TRBJ2-3, with D tentatively TRBD2 (5 bases). The CDR3 runs to 13 residues. V lost 4 bases to trimming and J lost 1 base, with 9 bases between them. The germline V gene encodes CDR1 DFQATT and CDR2 SNEGSKA (reference sequence). CDR3 loop: CSAIIARTDTQYF. The DNA for the CDR3 is TGCAGTGCTATTATAGCGCGCACAGATACGCAGTATTTT.

The chain uses TRBV7-6 and TRBJ2-1; D call uncertain. Germline V lookup: CDR1 SGHVS, CDR2 FNYEAQ. V was shortened by 4 bases and J by 8 bases, with 12 bases between the two germline ends. This CDR3 region has 13 residues. The CDR3 sequence is CASSSYTGHEQFF. The CDR3 DNA is TGTGCCAGCAGCTCATACACCGGCCATGAGCAGTTCTTC.

The chain uses TRBV7-9 and TRBJ2-7, with D possibly being TRBD2 (6 bases). Germline V CDR1 and CDR2: SEHNR, FQNEAQ (reference sequence). V lost 4 bases and J lost 3, with 7 bases in between. The CDR3 covers 12 residues. In DNA, the CDR3 is TGTGCCAGCAGCTGGGGAGGCTACGAGCAGTACGTC. Protein product: CASSWGGYEQYV.

This clonotype has more than one count but fewer than ten. This chain uses TRBV12-3 or TRBV12-4 with TRBJ1-2, with no clear D. V was clipped by 5 bases and J by 4 bases, with 11 bases between them. This CDR3 is built from 13 residues. The CDR3 DNA sequence: TGTGCCAGCAGTATGGAGGATTTCTATGGCTACACCTTC. Its protein is CASSMEDFYGYTF.

This clonotype was counted only a few times. The V and J genes are TRBV12-3 or TRBV12-4 and TRBJ2-7; the match to TRBD2 covers 8 bases. Germline trimming cut 6 bases from V and 1 base from J; bases unmatched to any gene: 5. The CDR3 has 14 amino acids. The CDR3 DNA sequence: TGTGCCAGCAGCTTTAGCGGGGCGTCCTACGAGCAGTACTTC. Translated: CASSFSGASYEQYF.

Concerning this clonotype itself: A junction boundary mismatches the germline segment, possibly from a read error. This chain joins TRBV5-4 and TRBJ2-1, with 15 bases that match TRBD2. Looked up from germline, CDR1 is SGHNT and CDR2 is YYREEE (reference sequence). CDR3 length: 14 residues. CDR3 region: CASSNGLAGGKRMF. In DNA form, the CDR3 reads TGTGCCAGCAGCAATGGACTAGCGGGGGGGAAAAGGATGTTC.

The chain is built from TRBV20-1 and TRBJ2-3; 10 nucleotides align to TRBD2. V lost 5 bases, J lost 0 bases, and 5 bases stayed unmatched. In germline, CDR1 is DFQATT, CDR2 SNEGSKA (reference sequence). The length of the CDR3 is 15 residues. The CDR3 spells CSARKLAGSTDTQYF. In DNA, the CDR3 is TGCAGTGCTCGCAAACTAGCGGGGAGCACAGATACGCAGTATTTT.

This clonotype was seen more than once but under ten times. This rearrangement joins TRBV12-3 or TRBV12-4 to TRBJ1-2; possibly TRBD1 for D (5 bases). The CDR3 loop spans 16 amino acids. The V end was cut by 1 base, the J end by 0 bases, with 12 bases between. In DNA form, the CDR3 reads TGTGCCAGCAGTTTAGTGCCGGGGCCAGCTAACTATGGCTACACCTTC. Protein sequence: CASSLVPGPANYGYTF.

In its sample, this clonotype was seen many times. The V call is TRBV15, the J call TRBJ2-7; D might be TRBD1 (5 bases). The ends were cut back, 0 bases at V and 7 bases at J, with 19 bases in the middle. From germline, CDR1 is LNHNV and CDR2 YYDKDF (reference sequence). This CDR3 has 16 amino acids. The CDR3 region is CATSRDRQLSRIEQYF. The CDR3 nucleotides are TGTGCCACCAGCAGAGATCGACAGCTGAGTCGGATTGAGCAGTACTTC.

The rearrangement links TRBV10-1 to TRBJ2-2, with 15 bases that match TRBD2. The CDR3 has 16 amino acids. The germline V gene encodes CDR1 WNHNN and CDR2 SYGVQD (reference sequence). The trim removed 5 bases at V and 8 bases at J, leaving 6 bases unmatched. The CDR3, as DNA: TGCGCCAGCAGTCGGACTAGCGGGGGGGTTCCTGGGGAGCTGTTTTTT. It translates to CASSRTSGGVPGELFF.

This chain joins TRBV12-3 or TRBV12-4 and TRBJ2-4; D possibly matches TRBD1 or TRBD2 (7 bases each). The CDR3 spans 16 residues. V gave up 4 bases and J gave up 5 bases, with 18 bases separating them. The CDR3 protein is CASSYNREGAQNIQYF. In DNA form, the CDR3 reads TGTGCCAGCAGTTACAACAGGGAGGGGGCCCAAAACATTCAGTACTTC.

V is TRBV15 and J is TRBJ2-4; D is undetermined. V lost 0 bases, J lost 0 bases, and 9 bases lay in between. The CDR3 covers 16 residues. Per the germline V gene, CDR1 is LNHNV and CDR2 is YYDKDF (reference sequence). In nucleotides, the CDR3 is TGTGCCACCAGCAGAGAGGGGTTGCTAGCCAAAAACATTCAGTACTTC. Translating it yields CATSREGLLAKNIQYF.

This clonotype was seen only a few times. The V call is TRBV6-5, the J call TRBJ1-1; unclear D gene. The length of the CDR3 is 15 residues. Trimming left V 0 bases short and J 2 bases short, with 10 bases between. Germline CDR1 reads MNHEY; CDR2 reads SVGAGI. The CDR3 spells CASSYSGRPNTEAFF. CDR3 nucleotides: TGTGCCAGCAGTTACTCGGGGAGGCCCAACACTGAAGCTTTCTTT.

The V call is TRBV11-3, the J call TRBJ2-1; 14 bases are a match to TRBD2. CDR3 size: 18 residues. V shed 5 bases and J 4 bases; nucleotides not matched to a gene: 10. CDR1 SGHNT and CDR2 YENEEA come from the germline V gene. The CDR3 is CASSPGTSGSSRYNEQFF. Written as DNA, the CDR3 is TGTGCCAGCAGCCCTGGGACTAGCGGGAGCAGTAGGTACAATGAGCAGTTCTTC.

This clonotype occurred a few times. The chain is built from TRBV6-5 and TRBJ1-5, with D possibly matching TRBD1 (6 bases). CDR3 length: 15 amino acids. V was trimmed by 5 bases and J by 7 bases, leaving 18 bases between them. Germline lookup yields CDR1 MNHEY and CDR2 SVGAGI. Here the CDR3 reads CASSRKGDNRQPQHF. DNA of the CDR3: TGTGCCAGCAGTCGTAAAGGGGACAATCGCCAGCCCCAGCATTTT.

The chain uses TRBV20-1 and TRBJ2-5; D gene ambiguous. Germline loops: CDR1 DFQATT, CDR2 SNEGSKA (reference sequence). The germline V and J ends were trimmed by 0 bases and 5 bases, with 13 bases remaining between them. The CDR3 contains 14 residues. Here the CDR3 reads CSARDLASPETQYF. The CDR3 DNA follows: TGCAGTGCTAGAGATTTAGCCTCTCCGGAGACCCAGTACTTC.

The chain combines TRBV28 with TRBJ1-1, with 7 bases identical to TRBD1. Germline lookup yields CDR1 MDHEN and CDR2 SYDVKM. V trimming: 4 bases; J trimming: 2 bases; junction bases outside the gene matches: 7. The CDR3 covers 15 residues. The DNA of the CDR3 is TGTGCCAGCAGTTCGCACAGGGGCGGCAACACTGAAGCTTTCTTT. It encodes CASSSHRGGNTEAFF.

This chain links TRBV18 with TRBJ1-5; D remains ambiguous. CDR1 is KGHSH, CDR2 LQKENI, per germline. V shed 3 bases and J shed 9 bases, with 12 bases lying between them. The CDR3 loop spans 13 amino acids. The CDR3 loop is CASSPGAALPQHF. The CDR3 region has the DNA TGTGCCAGCTCACCGGGAGCGGCCTTGCCCCAGCATTTT.

This clonotype was seen more than once but under ten times. The gene calls are TRBV6-2 or TRBV6-3 and TRBJ2-2, with D uncertain. Trimming took 0 bases from V and 0 from J, leaving 14 bases between them. The CDR3 is 18 residues long. Germline-derived CDR1 and CDR2 are MNHEY and SVGEGT. The CDR3 loop is CASSYSIRRRANTGELFF. The DNA for the CDR3 is TGTGCCAGCAGTTACTCGATTAGGAGACGTGCGAACACCGGGGAGCTGTTTTTT.

Many counts were recorded for this clonotype. The chain employs TRBV4-3 and TRBJ1-1, with TRBD1 matching 8 bases. V trimming: 3 bases; J trimming: 4 bases; junction bases outside the gene matches: 4. This CDR3 spans 14 amino acids. Looked up from germline, CDR1 is LGHNA and CDR2 is YSLEER. The CDR3 bases are TGCGCCAGCAGCCAGCGACAGGGGAGCACTGAAGCTTTCTTT. Translated: CASSQRQGSTEAFF.